The 32 T cell receptor beta chains below were found in one sample sequenced in a study of blood T cell repertoires in COVID-19. Profiled with immunoSEQ multiplex PCR; TCRdb holds only in-frame clones, not every one. The sample contains roughly 120,000 clones, around 87% of which appear only once. The sample taken for sequencing was peripheral blood. All receptors come from a human donor in a cohort sampled during active COVID-19.

The genes are TRBV5-1 and TRBJ2-2, with D perhaps matching TRBD1 (6 bases). V gave up 0 bases and J gave up 3 bases, with 12 bases separating them. This CDR3 is built from 16 residues. CDR1 is SGHRS, CDR2 YFSETQ, per germline. This chain's CDR3 is CASSLDGSGDTGELFF. Written as DNA, the CDR3 is TGCGCCAGCAGCTTGGACGGGTCAGGGGACACCGGGGAGCTGTTTTTT.

This chain uses TRBV11-3 with TRBJ2-7; 10 bases align to TRBD1. V lost 4 bases, J lost 3 bases, and 9 bases stayed unmatched. Germline loops: CDR1 SGHNT, CDR2 YENEEA. This CDR3 spans 16 amino acids. The CDR3 DNA sequence: TGTGCCAGCAGCTCCTTTAGTCGGGACAGGGGCTACGAGCAGTACTTC. Translation gives CASSSFSRDRGYEQYF. The whole variable domain, filled in from reference TRBV11-3 and TRBJ2-7, reads EAGVVQSPRYKIIEKKQPVAFWCNPISGHNTLYWYLQNLGQGPELLIRYENEEAVDDSQLPKDRFSAERLKGVDSTLKIQPAELGDSAVYLCASSSFSRDRGYEQYFGPGTRLTVT.

The J gene is TRBJ2-5, the V gene TRBV7-6; TRBD1 aligns across 9 bases. Germline-derived CDR1 and CDR2 are SGHVS and FNYEAQ. The CDR3 runs 16 residues. V lost 2 bases and J lost 4; bases outside the gene matches: 8. CDR3 residues: CASSLRPLTGGETQYF. DNA for the CDR3: TGTGCCAGCAGCTTAAGGCCTCTGACAGGGGGAGAGACCCAGTACTTC.

The gene calls are TRBV6-5 and TRBJ2-5; 8 bases fit TRBD2. The CDR3 loop spans 13 amino acids. The germline V gene encodes CDR1 MNHEY and CDR2 SVGAGI. The V gene end was trimmed by 6 bases and the J gene end by 5 bases; junction bases not matched to a gene: 5. CDR3 sequence reads: CASRKAGVETQYF. The CDR3 DNA is TGTGCCAGCAGGAAAGCGGGAGTGGAGACCCAGTACTTC.

This clone was detected once. The V call is TRBV28, the J call TRBJ2-4, with D perhaps TRBD2 (7 bases). V dropped 4 bases and J dropped 3 bases, with 16 bases sitting between them. Per germline, CDR1 MDHEN and CDR2 SYDVKM. CDR3 length: 16 amino acids. The DNA for the CDR3 is TGTGCCAGCAGTTGGTTTGGGGGGGCAGACAAAAACATTCAGTACTTC. This encodes CASSWFGGADKNIQYF.

This chain joins TRBV2 and TRBJ1-5; weak D call: TRBD1 (6 bases). Germline V gene lookup returns CDR1 SNHLY and CDR2 FYNNEI. There are 16 residues in the CDR3. With 3 bases removed from V and 4 bases from J, the gap between germline ends came to 16 bases. The CDR3 region is CASSDLGTQGNQPQHF. The CDR3 nucleotides are TGTGCCAGCAGTGATTTGGGGACCCAGGGGAATCAGCCCCAGCATTTT.

This sequence joins TRBV28 and TRBJ1-4; TRBD1 matches 10 bases. Losses at the gene ends were 4 bases for V and 8 bases for J; bases not matched to a gene: 7. Germline-derived CDR1 and CDR2 are MDHEN and SYDVKM. The CDR3 has 15 residues. CDR3 nucleotides: TGTGCCAGCAGTTCCTTGACAGGGGGCGGGGAAAAACTGTTTTTT. Amino acid sequence: CASSSLTGGGEKLFF.

This chain links TRBV5-1 with TRBJ2-3, with D hard to call. CDR1 and CDR2 (germline): SGHRS, YFSETQ. V lost 4 bases and J lost 2, with 8 bases in between. The CDR3 loop spans 13 amino acids. CDR3 sequence: CASSRSYTDTQYF. CDR3 sequence (DNA): TGCGCCAGCAGCCGAAGCTACACAGATACGCAGTATTTT.

The chain uses TRBV5-1 and TRBJ2-1, with 9 bases that match TRBD2. Germline values: CDR1 SGHRS, CDR2 YFSETQ. The junction had 10 bases not matched to a gene; V was cut back by 0 bases and J by 0 bases. CDR3 size: 19 residues. The DNA of the CDR3 is TGCGCCAGCAGCTTGGGGCAGAAGCTAGCGGGGAGCTCCTACAATGAGCAGTTCTTC. This translates into CASSLGQKLAGSSYNEQFF.

The chain combines TRBV2 with TRBJ1-3; D is ambiguous. Germline V gene sequence: CDR1 SNHLY, CDR2 FYNNEI. The CDR3 contains 13 residues. The V end was cut by 4 bases, the J end by 7 bases, with 11 bases between. DNA for the CDR3: TGTGCCAGCAGTGCTGGACTTTGGAACACCATATATTTT. It codes for CASSAGLWNTIYF.

CDR3 sequence (DNA): TGTGCCAGCAGCTTCCCTAGCGCTCTCTCCTACGAGCAGTACTTC. Translation gives CASSFPSALSYEQYF. The rearrangement joins TRBV7-2 to TRBJ2-7; tentatively, D is TRBD2 (6 bases). The germline V gene has CDR1 SGHTA and CDR2 FQGNSA. Deletions cut 3 bases from V and 0 bases from J, with 12 bases between. The CDR3 is 15 amino acids.

The chain uses TRBV5-1 and TRBJ2-3; 10 bases line up with TRBD2. CDR1 is SGHRS, CDR2 YFSETQ, per germline. The CDR3 sequence is 16 residues long. The J segment lost 2 bases and the V segment lost 2 bases, leaving 5 bases of the junction unmatched. CDR3 bases: TGCGCCAGCAGCTTAGCGGGGGGGCGAGACACAGATACGCAGTATTTT. This encodes CASSLAGGRDTDTQYF.

In its sample, this clone was seen once. CDR3 sequence (DNA): TGTGCCAGCAGTGTAAGGAGCGGGAGGCCCTACGAGCAGTACTTC. Encoded protein: CASSVRSGRPYEQYF. The J gene is TRBJ2-7, the V gene TRBV2; the match to TRBD2 covers 9 bases. Germline V gives CDR1 SNHLY, CDR2 FYNNEI. The CDR3 has 15 amino acids. J lost 2 bases, V lost 4 bases, and 6 bases had no gene match.

This clone was seen more than once but under ten times. The chain joins TRBV6-4 to TRBJ1-2, with TRBD1 matching over 7 bases. This CDR3 is 14 amino acids long. Germline values: CDR1 MRHNA, CDR2 SNTAGT. V lost 0 bases and J lost 6; bases outside the gene matches: 4. The CDR3 spells CASSDSEGADGYTF. The DNA for the CDR3 is TGTGCCAGCAGTGACTCAGAGGGGGCCGATGGCTACACCTTC.

This chain joins TRBV5-5 and TRBJ2-7, with 10 bases matching TRBD2. This CDR3 comprises 15 residues. Germline V gene sequence: CDR1 SGHKS, CDR2 YYEKEE (reference sequence). Trimming removed 4 bases from V and 0 bases from J; junction bases left unmatched: 4. The CDR3 loop reads CASSTGLAVSYEQYF. The CDR3 DNA reads TGTGCCAGCAGCACCGGACTAGCGGTCTCCTACGAGCAGTACTTC.

This chain uses TRBV2 with TRBJ2-4; 10 nucleotides match TRBD2. Trimming removed 1 base from V and 2 bases from J; junction bases left unmatched: 2. Germline CDR1 and CDR2: SNHLY and FYNNEI. The CDR3 loop spans 16 amino acids. This chain's CDR3 is CASSEGLAGSKNIQYF. CDR3 sequence (DNA): TGTGCCAGCAGTGAAGGACTAGCGGGTTCCAAAAACATTCAGTACTTC.

The chain employs TRBV9 and TRBJ1-6, with D unresolved. The V end lost 4 bases, the J end lost 8 bases, and 19 bases lay between the germline ends. Germline V CDR1 and CDR2: SGDLS, YYNGEE. This CDR3 comprises 16 residues. The CDR3 loop is CASSTPSGIGYSPLHF. The CDR3 bases are TGTGCCAGCAGCACTCCCTCCGGGATCGGATATTCACCCCTCCACTTT. The variable domain in full, completed from reference TRBV9 and TRBJ1-6, reads DSGVTQTPKHLITATGQRVTLRCSPRSGDLSVYWYQQSLDQGLQFLIQYYNGEERAKGNILERFSAQQFPDLHSELNLSSLELGDSALYFCASSTPSGIGYSPLHFGNGTRLTVT.

The chain carries TRBV19 and TRBJ1-2; 8 bases align to TRBD1. The CDR3 length is 15 residues. V shed 1 base, J shed 7 bases, and the junction held 8 bases outside the gene matches. CDR1 is LNHDA, CDR2 SQIVND, per germline (reference sequence). The CDR3 DNA sequence: TGTGCCAGTAGTATAGGGGGACAGGTGAATCGTGGCTACACCTTC. Translated: CASSIGGQVNRGYTF.

This sequence joins TRBV6-6 and TRBJ1-5, with D possibly being TRBD1 (6 bases). This CDR3 has 14 residues. Trimming cost V 6 bases and J 9 bases, with 18 bases left between them. Per the germline V gene, CDR1 is MNHNY and CDR2 is SVGAGI (reference sequence). The CDR3 loop is CASSPRDTGGPQHF. CDR3 DNA: TGTGCCAGCAGCCCCCGGGACACCGGCGGGCCCCAGCATTTT.

This clone was counted a few times. V is TRBV19 and J is TRBJ2-1; 12 nucleotides agree with TRBD2. This CDR3 has 17 amino acids. V trimming: 6 bases; J trimming: 2 bases; junction bases outside the gene matches: 8. Germline V gives CDR1 LNHDA, CDR2 SQIVND (reference sequence). CDR3 amino acids: CASRPPGLAGPYNEQFF. In DNA form, the CDR3 reads TGTGCCAGTAGACCTCCGGGACTAGCGGGCCCCTACAATGAGCAGTTCTTC.

This chain links TRBV18 with TRBJ1-2; 7 bases are shared with TRBD1. CDR1 KGHSH and CDR2 LQKENI come from the germline V gene. The CDR3 extends over 12 amino acids. Unmatched junction bases numbered 5, after V lost 5 bases and J lost 8 bases. The CDR3 sequence is CASSSTGRGYTF. CDR3 nucleotides: TGTGCCAGCTCATCGACAGGGCGAGGCTACACCTTC.

This sequence joins TRBV7-9 and TRBJ2-7; 8 bases line up with TRBD1. The CDR3 extends over 15 amino acids. Germline CDR1 is SEHNR and CDR2 is FQNEAQ (reference sequence). Trimming at V came to 2 bases and at J to 1 base, leaving 4 bases not matched to a gene. CDR3: CASSLWGTGSYEQYF. The CDR3 DNA reads TGTGCCAGCAGCTTATGGGGGACAGGATCCTACGAGCAGTACTTC.

This clone was counted a single time. The rearrangement uses TRBV19 and TRBJ2-6; D is unresolved. V dropped 6 bases and J dropped 0 bases, with 9 bases sitting between them. The V gene's germline CDR1 is LNHDA and CDR2 SQIVND (reference sequence). This CDR3 is built from 15 residues. This CDR3 reads CASSGLGSGANVLTF. Here the CDR3 DNA reads TGTGCCAGTAGCGGGTTAGGCTCTGGGGCCAACGTCCTGACTTTC.

This chain joins TRBV7-6 and TRBJ1-2, with a tentative D call TRBD1 (5 bases). Germline-derived CDR1 and CDR2 are SGHVS and FNYEAQ. The CDR3 contains 12 residues. The V end was cut by 10 bases, the J end by 5 bases, with 14 bases between. CDR3 region: CATGGLTYGYTF. The CDR3 DNA reads as TGTGCCACCGGGGGGTTGACGTATGGCTACACCTTC.

The chain employs TRBV19 and TRBJ2-7, with 10 bases identical to TRBD1. This CDR3 is 13 amino acids long. V lost 8 bases, J lost 5 bases, and 6 bases stayed unmatched. The germline CDR1 and CDR2 sequences are LNHDA and SQIVND (reference sequence). The CDR3 DNA reads TGTGCCAGTGAGGACAGGGGGAGCGACGAGCAGTACTTC. This translates into CASEDRGSDEQYF. Variable domain in full (rest from reference TRBV19 and TRBJ2-7): DGGITQSPKYLFRKEGQNVTLSCEQNLNHDAMYWYRQDPGQGLRLIYYSQIVNDFQKGDIAEGYSVSREKKESFPLTVTSAQKNPTAFYLCASEDRGSDEQYFGPGTRLTVT.

The chain couples TRBV11-2 to TRBJ2-3; 7 bases line up with TRBD2. CDR1 is SGHAT, CDR2 FQNNGV, per germline. CDR3 length equals 19 residues. With 5 bases clipped from V and 1 base from J, the junction kept 18 bases outside the gene matches. The CDR3 sequence is CASSPTGGGWAEGTDTQYF. The CDR3 nucleotides read TGTGCCAGCAGCCCGACGGGCGGGGGTTGGGCTGAGGGCACAGATACGCAGTATTTT.

V usage is TRBV7-2 and J usage is TRBJ2-7; the match to TRBD2 covers 7 bases. The CDR3 runs to 16 residues. Germline CDR1 SGHTA, CDR2 FQGNSA. After removal of 0 bases from V and 5 bases from J, the junction contained 10 bases not matched to a gene. For the CDR3, the DNA is TGTGCCAGCAGCTTAGCGCGGGCTAGCGGAGGCCACGAGCAGTACTTC. It encodes CASSLARASGGHEQYF. Filled out from reference TRBV7-2 and TRBJ2-7, the complete variable domain reads GAGVSQSPSNKVTEKGKDVELRCDPISGHTALYWYRQSLGQGLEFLIYFQGNSAPDKSGLPSDRFSAERTGGSVSTLTIQRTQQEDSAVYLCASSLARASGGHEQYFGPGTRLTVT.

V and J are TRBV25-1 and TRBJ2-1; 8 positions agree with TRBD2. Germline V gene sequence: CDR1 MGHDK, CDR2 SYGVNS. The V gene end was trimmed by 2 bases and the J gene end by 6 bases; junction bases not matched to a gene: 9. The CDR3 has 16 residues. The CDR3 DNA reads as TGTGCCAGCAGTGAAATGAGGGCTAGCGGGCGCAATGAGCAGTTCTTC. It codes for CASSEMRASGRNEQFF.

The chain has TRBV7-6 and TRBJ1-2, with TRBD1 identical over 12 bases. Looked up from germline, CDR1 is SGHVS and CDR2 is FNYEAQ. V was clipped by 4 bases and J by 8 bases; unmatched bases: 5. This CDR3 has 14 residues. This chain's CDR3 is CASSSGQGARGYTF. CDR3 sequence (DNA): TGTGCCAGCAGCTCGGGACAGGGGGCCCGAGGCTACACCTTC.

This chain joins TRBV5-8 and TRBJ2-1, with D uncertain. Germline CDR1 and CDR2: SGHTS and YDEGEE. With 2 bases removed from V and 9 bases from J, the gap between germline ends came to 6 bases. The CDR3 totals 11 residues. This chain's CDR3 is CASSFGGEQFF. The CDR3 DNA reads as TGTGCCAGCAGCTTTGGCGGTGAGCAGTTCTTC.

The chain has TRBV5-4 and TRBJ2-3; 11 nucleotides match TRBD1. The CDR3 has 17 amino acids. CDR1 and CDR2 (germline): SGHNT, YYREEE (reference sequence). J gave up 5 bases and V 4 bases, and 12 bases lay outside the gene matches. The CDR3 protein is CASSEDPWTGGGDTQYF. DNA of the CDR3: TGTGCCAGCAGCGAGGATCCTTGGACAGGGGGCGGAGATACGCAGTATTTT.

This clone appeared a few times. V is TRBV6-1 and J is TRBJ2-1, with 7 bases that match TRBD1. J gave up 6 bases and V 4 bases, and 12 bases lay outside the gene matches. Germline V gene lookup returns CDR1 MNHNS and CDR2 SASEGT. This CDR3 spans 16 amino acids. The CDR3 sequence: CASSGTGQRPFNEQFF. In DNA form, the CDR3 reads TGTGCCAGCAGTGGAACGGGACAGAGACCTTTCAATGAGCAGTTCTTC.